This passage covers 9 T cell receptor beta chains from one sample sequenced in a study of control samples from healthy donors and cancer patients. Generated by immunoSEQ multiplex PCR, the TCRdb table keeps only in-frame clones and is missing some. The sample includes 90,000 to 120,000 clones, around four fifths of them seen just once. Sequencing was done on a sample of blood. Source of these receptors: a man younger than 30 in good health.

This chain connects TRBV6-5 to TRBJ2-2; maybe TRBD1 (7 bases). Trimming cost V 2 bases and J 5 bases, with 12 bases left between them. CDR3 size: 15 residues. Germline CDR1 and CDR2: MNHEY and SVGAGI. The DNA of the CDR3 is TGTGCCAGCAGTTACGGCAGGGGGGTGACCGGGGAGCTGTTTTTT. It specifies CASSYGRGVTGELFF.

This chain links TRBV7-2 with TRBJ2-3, with 13 bases lining up with TRBD2. This CDR3 region has 16 residues. Germline loops: CDR1 SGHTA, CDR2 FQGNSA. The trim removed 6 bases at V and 2 bases at J, leaving 5 bases unmatched. CDR3 residues: CASRLAGGRATDTQYF. The CDR3 DNA sequence: TGTGCCAGCAGACTAGCGGGGGGGCGGGCCACAGATACGCAGTATTTT.

This chain joins TRBV6-5 and TRBJ2-7, with D maybe TRBD1 (6 bases). The CDR3 covers 14 residues. Trimming removed 5 bases from V and 3 bases from J, with 14 bases in between. Germline-derived CDR1 and CDR2 are MNHEY and SVGAGI. The CDR3 sequence: CASSKTGIYYEQYF. CDR3 nucleotide sequence: TGTGCCAGCAGTAAGACAGGCATCTACTACGAGCAGTACTTC.

The chain uses TRBV12-3 or TRBV12-4 and TRBJ2-2; D uncertain. The CDR3 totals 11 residues. The V end lost 7 bases, the J end lost 2 bases, and 2 bases lay between the germline ends. The CDR3: CASTNTGELFF. CDR3 DNA: TGTGCCAGCACAAACACCGGGGAGCTGTTTTTT.

The gene calls are TRBV4-3 and TRBJ2-2, with D possibly called TRBD1 or TRBD2 (5 bases each). In germline, CDR1 is LGHNA, CDR2 YSLEER. This CDR3 has 16 residues. V was trimmed by 1 base and J by 4 bases, leaving 13 bases between them. CDR3 sequence (DNA): TGCGCCAGCAGCCAAGTACGAGGGGAATCCACCGGGGAGCTGTTTTTT. This gives the protein CASSQVRGESTGELFF.

V and J are TRBV10-3 and TRBJ1-2; D is unresolved. Between the trimmed V and J ends, which lost 2 bases and 6 bases, there was a span of 13 bases. The CDR3 runs 14 residues. CDR1 and CDR2 from the germline V gene are ENHRY and SYGVKD. The CDR3 reads CAISEGSGINGYTF. DNA for the CDR3: TGTGCCATCAGTGAGGGGAGCGGGATAAATGGCTACACCTTC.

This chain links TRBV3-1 (or the pseudogene TRBV3-2) with TRBJ2-3; 8 bases are shared with TRBD1. Per germline, CDR1 LGHDT and CDR2 YNNKEL (reference sequence). V lost 8 bases and J lost 1; bases outside the gene matches: 8. This CDR3 comprises 15 residues. CDR3 in amino acids: CASVPGGSGTDTQYF. The DNA for the CDR3 is TGTGCCAGCGTACCAGGGGGCAGTGGCACAGATACGCAGTATTTT.

The V and J genes are TRBV29-1 and TRBJ2-7; D could derive from TRBD1 or TRBD2 (5 bases each). The CDR3 is 13 residues long. The germline CDR1 and CDR2 sequences are SQVTM and ANQGSEA. With 0 bases removed from V and 6 bases from J, the gap between germline ends came to 12 bases. CDR3 DNA: TGCAGCGTTGAAGAAGGGACCGGGATCGAGCAGTACTTC. Protein: CSVEEGTGIEQYF.

With regard to this clone: Other nucleotide sequences from this sample produce the same CDR3. The chain links TRBV9 to TRBJ1-1; possible D gene TRBD1, 6 bases. With 2 bases removed from V and 2 bases from J, the gap between germline ends came to 7 bases. The germline gives CDR1 SGDLS, CDR2 YYNGEE. The CDR3 spans 13 residues. CDR3 DNA: TGTGCCAGCAGCGTGGACAGTAACACTGAAGCTTTCTTT. Protein product: CASSVDSNTEAFF. The whole variable domain, remainder taken from reference TRBV9 and TRBJ1-1, is DSGVTQTPKHLITATGQRVTLRCSPRSGDLSVYWYQQSLDQGLQFLIQYYNGEERAKGNILERFSAQQFPDLHSELNLSSLELGDSALYFCASSVDSNTEAFFGQGTRLTVV.